These T cell receptor beta chains were read from a single sample in a study of shared clonotypes between healthy human individuals. Assay: immunoSEQ multiplex PCR; the TCRdb copy retains only in-frame clones and omits some. This sample has approximately 500,000 clones, with roughly 95% found just once. The sequencing input was naive CD4+ T cells sorted from blood. All receptors derive from a woman younger than 45 in good health. The CDR3 runs from the conserved cysteine through the conserved F or W. D genes are given only for firm matches. Size values are once, few and many counts, or a class for expanded clones, and some rows have none.

V gene	J gene	clone size	D gene	CDR3 protein	CDR3 DNA
TRBV19	TRBJ1-5	NA	NA	CASSNGDSNQPQHF	TGTGCCAGTAGTAATGGGGATAGCAATCAGCCCCAGCATTTT
TRBV19	TRBJ1-4	NA	NA	CASGSSELLEKLFF	TGTGCCAGTGGATCTTCCGAACTTCTTGAAAAACTGTTTTTT
TRBV28	TRBJ1-4	NA	NA	CASSPSTGEKLFF	TGTGCCAGCAGTCCCAGTACTGGTGAAAAACTGTTTTTT
TRBV18	TRBJ2-1	NA	NA	CASSQTQVSGYNEQFF	TGTGCCAGCTCACAAACTCAGGTCAGCGGATACAATGAGCAGTTCTTC
TRBV28	TRBJ1-2	NA	NA	CASSQGVGYGYTF	TGTGCCAGCAGTCAAGGGGTCGGCTATGGCTACACCTTC
TRBV18	TRBJ2-7	NA	NA	CASSPGTGINEQYF	TGTGCCAGCTCACCAGGGACCGGTATCAACGAGCAGTACTTC
TRBV4-1	TRBJ1-1	NA	NA	CASSQETARKMNTEAFF	TGCGCCAGCAGCCAAGAAACGGCCCGAAAAATGAACACTGAAGCTTTCTTT
TRBV30	TRBJ2-2	NA	NA	CAFVAGGLTPGSCFF	NA
TRBV2	TRBJ1-5	NA	NA	CASSESRQSKPQHF	TGTGCCAGCAGTGAGTCCAGGCAATCCAAGCCCCAGCATTTT
TRBV28	TRBJ2-7	NA	TRBD2	CASSPSRWASGNYEQYF	TGTGCCAGCAGTCCTTCCCGCTGGGCTAGCGGAAACTACGAGCAGTACTTC
TRBV6-5	TRBJ1-2	NA	TRBD1	CASSPDRGPFGFWTF	TGTGCCAGCAGTCCGGACAGGGGCCCTTTTGGATTTTGGACCTTC
TRBV25-1	TRBJ2-1	NA	TRBD1	CASSETRGTGGQFF	TGTGCCAGCAGTGAAACAAGAGGGACAGGGGGGCAGTTCTTC
TRBV27	TRBJ2-7	NA	NA	CASSPMWASESYEQYF	TGTGCCAGCAGCCCAATGTGGGCTAGCGAGTCCTACGAGCAGTACTTC
TRBV5-1	TRBJ2-3	NA	TRBD2	CASSLNSGIGADTQYF	TGCGCCAGCAGCTTGAATAGCGGGATTGGCGCAGATACGCAGTATTTT
TRBV6-4	TRBJ1-5	NA	NA	CASSGEAGQPQHF	TGTGCCAGCAGCGGGGAGGCTGGACAGCCCCAGCATTTT
TRBV6-5	TRBJ2-6	NA	NA	CASSYSSSGANVLTF	TGTGCCAGCAGTTACTCGAGCTCTGGGGCCAACGTCCTGACTTTC
TRBV13	TRBJ2-7	NA	TRBD2	CASSLGGRAGGMYEQYF	TGTGCCAGCAGCTTAGGGGGTCGGGCGGGAGGTATGTACGAGCAGTACTTC
TRBV7-9	TRBJ2-5	NA	TRBD1	CAIKPDRGPAWETQYF	TGTGCCATCAAACCGGACAGGGGGCCGGCTTGGGAGACCCAGTACTTC
TRBV11-2	TRBJ2-7	NA	NA	CASSLGAHDYEQYF	TGTGCCAGCAGCTTAGGGGCACACGATTACGAGCAGTACTTC
TRBV5-6	TRBJ1-1	once	TRBD1	CASRLQGMNTEAFF	TGTGCCAGCAGGTTACAGGGGATGAACACTGAAGCTTTCTTT
TRBV7-7	TRBJ1-3	NA	NA	CASSQLVGSGNTIYF	TGTGCCAGCAGCCAGCTAGTTGGCTCTGGAAACACCATATATTTT
TRBV10-3	TRBJ2-1	NA	NA	CAIKRGNNEQFF	TGTGCCATCAAAAGGGGGAACAATGAGCAGTTCTTC
TRBV7-6	TRBJ2-5	NA	TRBD2	CASSLFPKGRGVSPETQYF	TGTGCCAGCAGCTTGTTTCCCAAAGGGAGGGGAGTCTCTCCGGAGACCCAGTACTTC
TRBV18	TRBJ1-3	NA	TRBD1	CASSPRNRGSTGNTIYF	TGTGCCAGCTCACCACGAAACAGGGGATCTACTGGAAACACCATATATTTT
TRBV18	TRBJ2-7	NA	TRBD2	CASSPGLAASSYEQYF	TGTGCCAGCTCACCAGGACTAGCGGCGAGCTCCTACGAGCAGTACTTC
TRBV7-2	TRBJ2-7	NA	NA	CASIPFEGGFAEQYF	TGTGCCAGTATCCCCTTCGAGGGCGGGTTCGCCGAGCAGTACTTC
TRBV30	TRBJ2-7	NA	TRBD2	CAWRDLAGLREQYF	TGTGCCTGGAGGGACCTAGCGGGACTTAGGGAGCAGTACTTC
TRBV11-2	TRBJ2-7	NA	NA	CASSRGGGGRHEQYF	TGTGCCAGCAGCAGAGGGGGAGGGGGTCGGCACGAGCAGTACTTC
TRBV27	TRBJ2-7	NA	TRBD2	CASSKTSGSSYEQYF	TGTGCCAGCAGTAAAACTAGCGGGAGCTCCTACGAGCAGTACTTC
TRBV2	TRBJ2-7	NA	NA	CASSVGASPGEQYF	TGTGCCAGCAGTGTTGGGGCTAGTCCGGGGGAGCAGTACTTC
TRBV10-2	TRBJ2-7	once	TRBD1	CASSDADRPNYEQYF	TGCGCCAGCAGTGACGCGGACAGGCCTAACTACGAGCAGTACTTC
TRBV5-5	TRBJ1-5	NA	NA	CASSFSGTENQPQHF	TGTGCCAGCAGCTTTTCCGGGACGGAAAATCAGCCCCAGCATTTT
TRBV7-9	TRBJ2-7	once	TRBD2	CASSFGTSVAEQYF	TGTGCCAGCAGCTTCGGGACTAGCGTTGCCGAGCAGTACTTC
TRBV5-1	TRBJ1-2	NA	NA	CASSPGGYGYTF	TGCGCCAGCAGCCCAGGTGGCTATGGCTACACCTTC
TRBV9	TRBJ2-3	NA	NA	CASSVGPADTQYF	TGTGCCAGCAGCGTCGGGCCCGCAGATACGCAGTATTTT
TRBV18	TRBJ1-2	NA	TRBD1	CASSPQPGTGSGYTF	TGTGCCAGCTCACCACAACCCGGGACAGGGAGCGGCTACACCTTC
TRBV25-1	TRBJ1-2	NA	TRBD1	CASSDSPAGTGKNF	TGTGCCAGCAGTGATTCTCCTGCCGGGACAGGAAAAAACTTC
TRBV28	TRBJ1-1	once	NA	CASTSPGMNTEAFF	TGTGCCAGCACCTCCCCAGGTATGAACACTGAAGCTTTCTTT
TRBV19	TRBJ2-1	NA	NA	CASSFLETYNEQFF	TGTGCCAGTAGTTTCCTGGAAACCTACAATGAGCAGTTCTTC